This is a list of T cell receptor beta chains from one sample in a study of shared clonotypes between healthy human individuals. This table comes from immunoSEQ multiplex PCR, and its TCRdb copy is limited to in-frame clones, with some not included. The profile shows about 2.1 million clones, roughly 91% of them singletons. Sequences were obtained from naive CD8+ T cells from PBMCs. Receptors were obtained from a young man in good health. Some clones in this sample may be carry-over from other donors' samples. CDR3s leave out the opening cysteine and the closing phenylalanine or tryptophan. The order of the fields is V gene, J gene, clone size, CDR3 length, D gene, CDR3 protein. The D gene is left open where the match is weak. Expanded clones get a size class; other rows say once, few or many, or leave the size out.

TRBV6-5	TRBJ1-2	.	11	TRBD1	ASSLTGDYGYT
TRBV7-9	TRBJ2-1	.	12	.	ASSLVLSHNEQF
TRBV10-3	TRBJ1-3	.	13	.	AINRQDSTGNTIY
TRBV7-9	TRBJ1-2	.	6	.	ASTGYT
TRBV29-1	TRBJ2-7	.	11	.	SVRDTDTYEQY
TRBV19	TRBJ2-1	.	16	TRBD2	ASSIPRLAGVSYNEQF
TRBV28	TRBJ2-7	.	12	.	ASSPKSWAHEQY
TRBV27	TRBJ2-2	.	14	TRBD1	ASSITGEPYTGELF
TRBV2	TRBJ1-2	.	12	.	ASSEVDSAYGYT
TRBV7-9	TRBJ2-3	.	14	TRBD1	ASSRPGTGGADTQY
TRBV4-1	TRBJ1-1	few	13	.	ASSQDRSGHGEAF
TRBV18	TRBJ1-1	few	12	.	ASSPGVMNTEAF
TRBV27	TRBJ1-4	once	15	.	ASSLSVKGPVNEKLF
TRBV5-1	TRBJ2-7	.	13	.	ASSWTAGFSYEQY
TRBV13	TRBJ2-1	.	13	.	ASSERVIAYNEQF
TRBV11-2	TRBJ1-5	once	10	.	ASSQRGWPQH
TRBV5-3	TRBJ2-7	.	12	.	ARSHLQGLYEQY
TRBV29-1	TRBJ2-1	.	13	.	SVRDRKGAYNEQF
TRBV4-1	TRBJ2-5	.	14	.	ASSQDNIRASETQY
TRBV5-1	TRBJ2-7	.	11	TRBD2	ASSLRGGYEQY
TRBV2	TRBJ1-1	.	9	.	ASSADSEAF
TRBV19	TRBJ1-1	once	15	TRBD1	ASSLAGQGAEDTEAF
TRBV7-9	TRBJ2-7	.	17	TRBD2	ASSRILPPTSGRAFEQY
TRBV7-8	TRBJ2-2	.	13	.	ASSLGALSAGELF
TRBV4-3	TRBJ2-4	.	14	TRBD1	ASSHGTGRSGDIQY
TRBV5-4	TRBJ2-1	once	16	.	ASSPSKVDINSYNEQF
TRBV27	TRBJ1-5	.	11	.	ASSFGGSQPQH
TRBV27	TRBJ2-6	.	14	.	ASSLGPGSGANVLT
TRBV4-1	TRBJ2-7	.	15	.	ASSHVRGRGSGNEQY
TRBV13	TRBJ1-4	.	12	TRBD1	ASSLGTGGEKLF
TRBV10-3	TRBJ2-7	.	10	.	AISEGAYEQY
TRBV6-5	TRBJ2-7	.	13	TRBD2	ASSSRLAGVYEQY
TRBV20-1	TRBJ2-7	.	9	.	SAWEMREQY
TRBV29-1	TRBJ1-3	.	12	.	SVEAGISGNTIY
TRBV10-3	TRBJ1-5	.	12	.	AIVRTGSNQPQH
TRBV16	TRBJ2-7	.	11	.	ASSLGGGYEQY
TRBV27	TRBJ1-5	once	13	.	ASRLTGSGFRPQH
TRBV27	TRBJ1-1	once	14	TRBD1	ASSLSARQGDTEAF
TRBV27	TRBJ2-7	.	10	.	ASRELGHEQY
TRBV5-1	TRBJ2-5	.	12	.	ASTTTGQLETQY
TRBV5-6	TRBJ2-1	.	12	TRBD2	ASSWRGVYNEQF
TRBV27	TRBJ2-1	.	15	.	ASSFLPVGVGGNEQF
TRBV28	TRBJ2-1	.	12	.	ASSSKWRDNEQF
TRBV15	TRBJ2-1	.	12	TRBD2	ATERESGRDEQF
TRBV4-3	TRBJ1-1	.	15	.	ASSLRPPLSSNTEAF
TRBV27	TRBJ2-1	.	11	.	ASSLARQDEQF
TRBV28	TRBJ2-2	once	14	TRBD2	ASSPASGKVAGELF
TRBV27	TRBJ2-7	once	12	TRBD1	ASSLSTGGGEQY
TRBV29-1	TRBJ2-2	.	11	.	SVVKGYTGELF
TRBV2	TRBJ1-3	.	14	.	ASTLNRGPGGNTIY
TRBV13	TRBJ2-7	.	12	.	ASSLGQRDNEQY
TRBV11-2	TRBJ1-3	.	14	.	ASSLSGTRSGNTIY
TRBV19	TRBJ1-1	few	13	.	ASSWSGIMNTEAF
TRBV27	TRBJ2-3	.	14	.	ASSFLPIASTDTQY
TRBV9	TRBJ2-7	.	13	TRBD2	ASSGLAGGIHEQY